One and the same sample provided the 22 T cell receptor beta chains below, sequenced in a study of T-cell reconstitution after alpha-beta-depleted transplantation in children. Unique molecular identifiers tagged the TCRbeta library. TCRdb independently ran MiXCR on the PCR reads; one entry per CDR3 protein. This sample carries about 580,000 distinct CDR3 sequences, 23% of them seen once, and the ten largest clones take roughly 15%. The sample was PBMCs, mostly from graft donor cells, taken 360 days after TCRalphabeta/CD19-depleted stem cell transplant. Receptors were obtained from a boy in the first two years of life who had a stem cell transplant for acute myeloid leukemia, so the T cells may come from the graft donor.

This clonotype was detected many times. V usage is TRBV7-2 and J usage is TRBJ2-2; D is uncertain. The V and J ends lost 6 bases and 7 bases respectively, with 9 bases between them. Germline lookup yields CDR1 SGHTA and CDR2 FQGNSA. The CDR3 totals 12 residues. The CDR3, as DNA: TGTGCCAGCAGTCGTAGCAGCGGGGAGCTGTTTTTT. Its protein is CASSRSSGELFF.

This clonotype was counted at least ten times. The chain is built from TRBV20-1 and TRBJ2-7; D might be TRBD1 or TRBD2, each matching 5 bases. The germline V gene has CDR1 DFQATT and CDR2 SNEGSKA (reference sequence). The CDR3 length is 13 residues. Trimming removed 7 bases from V and 3 bases from J, with 16 bases in between. This CDR3 is CSVPGPALYEQYV. CDR3 nucleotide sequence: TGCAGTGTGCCGGGACCAGCCCTCTACGAGCAGTACGTC.

This clonotype came up a few times. The chain employs TRBV6-6 and TRBJ2-7; TRBD2 is a possible D gene (5 bases). The CDR3 contains 13 residues. Germline V CDR1 and CDR2: MNHNY, SVGAGI (reference sequence). Deletions cut 7 bases from V and 3 bases from J, with 13 bases between. The CDR3 region is CASTSGGFYEQYF. The CDR3, as DNA: TGTGCCAGCACCAGCGGCGGGTTCTACGAGCAGTACTTC.

This clonotype showed up just a few times. J is TRBJ2-1 and V is TRBV29-1; TRBD1 is a possible D gene (5 bases). With 4 bases removed from V and 3 bases from J, the gap between germline ends came to 10 bases. The length of the CDR3 is 13 residues. Looked up from germline, CDR1 is SQVTM and CDR2 is ANQGSEA. The CDR3 DNA sequence: TGCAGCGTTGGGGATGGACACTACAATGAGCAGTTCTTC. It yields the protein CSVGDGHYNEQFF.

This clonotype was detected only a few times. This sequence joins TRBV10-3 and TRBJ2-3; a weak D match, TRBD2 (6 bases). The CDR3 totals 14 residues. V was shortened by 4 bases and J by 2 bases, with 10 bases between the two germline ends. Germline V gene sequence: CDR1 ENHRY, CDR2 SYGVKD. The CDR3 coding sequence is TGTGCCATCAGTGCGGGAGTCCTCACAGATACGCAGTATTTT. Its protein product is CAISAGVLTDTQYF.

This clonotype was seen many times. The CDR3 protein is CASSRGQGGFLSYEQYF. CDR3 nucleotides: TGTGCCAGCAGCCGCGGACAGGGAGGGTTCCTCTCCTACGAGCAGTACTTC. This sequence joins TRBV12-3 or TRBV12-4 and TRBJ2-7; weak D call: TRBD1 (8 bases). There are 17 residues in the CDR3. V dropped 6 bases and J dropped 0 bases, with 21 bases sitting between them.

Only a few counts were recorded for this clonotype. Its ends do not fully match the called genes, so a read error is possible. This chain links TRBV7-3 with TRBJ2-1; D could derive from TRBD1 or TRBD2 (5 bases each). The CDR3 is made up of 16 amino acids. The germline gives CDR1 SGHTA, CDR2 FQGTGA. CDR3 DNA sequence: TGTGCCAGCAGCCTAACCGCCGGGGCTTACTACAATGAGCAGTTCTTC. Translation gives CASSLTAGAYYNEQFF.

This clonotype has a handful of counts. The genes are TRBV7-3 and TRBJ2-6; TRBD1 matches 7 bases. The CDR3 spans 17 residues. V lost 5 bases, J lost 8 bases, and 15 bases stayed unmatched. Looked up from germline, CDR1 is SGHTA and CDR2 is FQGTGA. The CDR3 sequence: CASSPPGQYGLPNVLTF. Here the CDR3 DNA reads TGTGCCAGCAGCCCACCGGGACAGTACGGACTTCCCAACGTCCTGACTTTC.

The chain links TRBV20-1 to TRBJ1-1, with TRBD1 matching over 8 bases. The CDR3 extends over 12 amino acids. The V gene's germline CDR1 is DFQATT and CDR2 SNEGSKA (reference sequence). Trimming took 6 bases from V and 2 from J; bases not matched to a gene: 2. The CDR3 nucleotides are TGCAGTGCGACAGGGGATAACACTGAAGCTTTCTTT. Encoded protein: CSATGDNTEAFF.

The rearrangement uses TRBV5-6 and TRBJ2-2, with 7 bases fitting TRBD1. The CDR3 sequence is 16 residues long. Germline CDR1 is SGHDT and CDR2 is YYEEEE. Unmatched junction bases numbered 6, after V lost 4 bases and J lost 0 bases. The CDR3 DNA reads TGTGCCAGCAGCCAGGACAGGCGACCGAACACCGGGGAGCTGTTTTTT. Amino acid sequence: CASSQDRRPNTGELFF.

In this sample, this clonotype turned up many times. This chain links TRBV7-9 with TRBJ2-1; tentatively, D is TRBD2 (5 bases). The CDR3 has 12 residues. V lost 3 bases and J lost 9, with 9 bases in between. CDR1 SEHNR and CDR2 FQNEAQ come from the germline V gene (reference sequence). CDR3 sequence reads: CASSFGEGEQFF. In DNA, the CDR3 is TGTGCCAGCAGCTTTGGAGAGGGTGAGCAGTTCTTC.

This sequence joins TRBV12-3 or TRBV12-4 and TRBJ1-5; possible D gene TRBD1, 6 bases. The CDR3 has 13 residues. V lost 5 bases and J 3 bases, leaving 8 bases between the germline ends. The CDR3 is CASSGQLNQPQHF. The CDR3 region has the DNA TGTGCCAGCAGTGGACAGCTCAATCAGCCCCAGCATTTT.

This clonotype came up a few times. One end of the junction fails to match germline, which may point to a read error. V is TRBV20-1 and J is TRBJ1-5; weak D call: TRBD1 (6 bases). The CDR3 runs to 16 residues. Germline lookup yields CDR1 DFQATT and CDR2 SNEGSKA (reference sequence). The CDR3 DNA sequence: TGCTGTGCTAGACGGGGGGCCGGTTATAGCAATCAGCCCCAGCATTTT. As protein: CCARRGAGYSNQPQHF.

This clonotype appeared a few times. CDR3 region: CAISGQPERETQYF. The DNA of the CDR3 is TGTGCCATCAGTGGTCAGCCGGAGAGGGAGACCCAGTACTTC. This chain connects TRBV10-3 to TRBJ2-5; D is unclear. The CDR3 has 14 amino acids. Trimming took off 4 bases at V and 5 bases at J, with 14 bases between the two ends. Germline CDR1 is ENHRY and CDR2 is SYGVKD.

This chain uses TRBV20-1 with TRBJ2-7, with D perhaps TRBD2 (5 bases). Deletions cut 3 bases from V and 2 bases from J, with 14 bases between. Per germline, CDR1 DFQATT and CDR2 SNEGSKA (reference sequence). The CDR3 runs to 14 residues. The chain's CDR3 is CSARVGGVPYEQYF. The CDR3 DNA is TGCAGTGCTAGGGTAGGAGGTGTACCCTACGAGCAGTACTTC.

In this sample, this clonotype turned up many times. The chain employs TRBV10-3 and TRBJ1-5; D gene ambiguous. Germline loops: CDR1 ENHRY, CDR2 SYGVKD. Trimming took off 4 bases at V and 0 bases at J, with 13 bases between the two ends. This CDR3 region has 16 residues. CDR3 sequence (DNA): TGTGCCATCAGTGCCACCTCGACGGCTAGCAATCAGCCCCAGCATTTT. Encoded protein: CAISATSTASNQPQHF.

The CDR3 coding sequence is TGTGCCAGCAGTTTCCTGGGGACTGAAGAGACCCAGTACTTC. Translating it yields CASSFLGTEETQYF. The chain links TRBV12-3 or TRBV12-4 to TRBJ2-5, with D possibly being TRBD2 (6 bases). Deletions cut 3 bases from V and 3 bases from J, with 11 bases between. This CDR3 has 14 residues.

This clonotype was seen many times. The chain uses TRBV29-1 and TRBJ1-2; no firm D call. Trimming removed 6 bases from V and 0 bases from J, with 11 bases in between. CDR1 and CDR2 from the germline V gene are SQVTM and ANQGSEA. The CDR3 sequence is 13 residues long. CDR3 in amino acids: CSVVRRTNYGYTF. DNA of the CDR3: TGCAGCGTGGTCAGACGTACTAACTATGGCTACACCTTC.

This clonotype was seen a handful of times. The V and J genes are TRBV12-3 or TRBV12-4 and TRBJ2-7; the match to TRBD1 covers 8 bases. The CDR3 consists of 13 residues. Unmatched junction bases numbered 8, after V lost 6 bases and J lost 7 bases. CDR3 loop: CASRPTGAGEQYF. In DNA form, the CDR3 reads TGTGCCAGCAGACCGACAGGGGCGGGGGAGCAGTACTTC.

V gene TRBV9 combines with J gene TRBJ1-1, with D unresolved. The V end lost 3 bases, the J end lost 0 bases, and 9 bases lay between the germline ends. Looked up from germline, CDR1 is SGDLS and CDR2 is YYNGEE. This CDR3 has 14 residues. CDR3 residues: CASSGRNMNTEAFF. CDR3 nucleotide sequence: TGTGCCAGCAGCGGACGGAACATGAACACTGAAGCTTTCTTT.

The J gene is TRBJ2-7, the V gene TRBV6-5; D remains unclear. Germline CDR1 is MNHEY and CDR2 is SVGAGI. Trimming shortened V by 0 bases and J by 6 bases, and 15 bases separated the two germline ends. The CDR3 runs to 15 residues. The CDR3 loop reads CASSYSYFRAGEQYF. CDR3 bases: TGTGCCAGCAGTTACTCCTACTTTAGGGCAGGCGAGCAGTACTTC.

This clonotype was detected only a few times. CDR3 in DNA: TGTGCCAGCAGCCCCCGAGGAGCGGGGGCCTCCTACAATGAGCAGTTCTTC. Translation gives CASSPRGAGASYNEQFF. V is TRBV6-1 and J is TRBJ2-1; 8 bases map to TRBD2. This CDR3 comprises 17 residues. Per germline, CDR1 MNHNS and CDR2 SASEGT. The trim removed 6 bases at V and 0 bases at J, leaving 10 bases unmatched.